This TCR beta chain was recorded in a study of blood T cells in healthy people across ages. The use of a sample-barcoded 5' primer and a J-beta primer mix characterized a second PCR of roughly 6 to 11 cycles. Sequencing yielded, for each sample, at least 3 million paired-end reads carrying CDR3. Via MiXCR, TCRdb re-called the 5' RACE reads, giving one row per CDR3 protein. This sample has approximately 800,000 distinct CDR3 sequences, with roughly 50% found just once. No fewer than 7 million PBMCs went into each sample. The germline V gene encodes CDR1 MNHEY and CDR2 SVGEGT. This CDR3 has 12 residues. Trimming removed 7 bases from V and 6 bases from J, with 12 bases in between.

What was sequenced was blood. This chain links TRBV6-2 or TRBV6-3 with TRBJ2-5; D is unclear. This sequence originates from a man in his forties in good health. The CDR3 here is CASTNQPKTQYF. In DNA form, the CDR3 reads TGTGCCAGCACCAACCAACCGAAGACCCAGTACTTC.